This T cell receptor beta chain was recovered during a study of shared clonotypes between healthy human individuals. Study details: Those who served as donors were a couple of women and a few men between the ages of 18 and 49. General study findings and limits: Inspection by rarefaction showed sorted-subset sequencing to be incomplete despite large depth.

Naive-designated CD8 cells lacked CD45RO, were positively enriched for CCR7, and omitted terminally differentiated effector memory CD45RA+ cells. CDR3 length: 12 amino acids. Germline values: CDR1 SEHNR, CDR2 FQNEAQ (reference sequence). V was shortened by 4 bases and J by 8 bases, with 8 bases between the two germline ends. With respect to this clone: Its specificity is not known. Additional DNA sequences in this sample encode the identical CDR3.

In the original processing: Quality scores were absent from the junction-only immunoSEQ sequences, so filtering differed. Here immunoSEQ multiplex PCR was the method, and the copy in TCRdb shows in-frame clones only, minus some. The D gene and trimming were derived from the DNA, and the V and J assignments and clone size from that table. The table lists 2 million or so clones, approximately 95% of them singletons. The sequence was obtained from a man younger than 35 in good health. Sequencing was performed on naive CD8+ T cells sorted from blood. The chain couples TRBV7-9 to TRBJ2-2, with D unclear. CDR3 bases: TGTGCCAGCAGCTCCCCCCTGGGGGAGCTGTTTTTT. Its translation is CASSSPLGELFF.